This record concerns one T cell receptor (beta chain) sequence. This clonotype has a single count. Its antigen is still unknown. Germline is not matched at one junction end, which may reflect a read error. This sample is drawn from a study of tumor-infiltrating lymphocytes in primary liver carcinoma (dated by TCRdb to about 2017). The study in broad terms: Of the five patients (three men and two women, aged 30 to 69 years), four had hepatocellular carcinoma and one had combined HCC and intrahepatic cholangiocarcinoma. A total of some 35 specimens from 5 patients underwent TCRbeta repertoire sequencing, comprising about 25 tumor regions, 5 adjacent noncancerous liver tissues and 5 peripheral blood samples. Roughly 3.5 to 8 million productive TCRbeta reads were obtained per sample, and no significant difference in read depth was found between tissue types. Reproducibility between technical replicate repertoires was high, with correlation coefficients above 0.95 and mean shared-clone rates about 0.9. Across five regions of each liver tumor, along with adjacent normal tissue and blood, the study brought together TCRbeta repertoire sequencing, expression microarrays and whole-exome sequencing. The 20 to 25 tumor region samples were profiled with Agilent mRNA microarrays so that TCRbeta repertoire diversity could be related to the local molecular phenotype. The five patients had tumors of stage T1-T3 N0M0, with maximum diameters ranging from about 4 to 11 cm. General study outcomes and caveats: Only a few patients were included in the study, and the authors note that the findings should be validated in a larger study. Because the samples were bulk and unsorted, CD4+ and CD8+ T cell repertoires could not be compared. Because sequencing covered only the TCR beta chain and unpaired alpha chains were not captured, true repertoire diversity is likely underestimated. A significantly larger repertoire fraction was made up by the top 250 clones in tumors than in blood (p = 0.039). Repertoire overlap was higher between tumor regions (mean around 36%) than tumor-adjacent (approximately 17%) or tumor-blood (roughly 14%) pairs, consistent with antigen-driven expansion. Only about 7.5-25% of top clones were present in all five regions of a tumor, suggesting spatial heterogeneity of tumor-infiltrating T cells.

Starting from 450 to 500 ng total RNA, TCRbeta-specific cDNA was produced by reverse transcription with a constant-region primer and ProtoScript II reverse transcriptase. Construction of the TCRbeta libraries relied on three nested rounds of multiplex PCR, following a slightly modified ARM-PCR procedure. The first two PCR rounds used multiplex TRBV1-TRBV30 forward primers with a Cbeta reverse primer, each for around 10 cycles. Sample barcodes and Illumina adapters were attached in a final 25-cycle PCR using Deep VentR polymerase. Before sequencing, amplicons between 200 and 500 bp were purified from gel using a QIAquick gel extraction kit. An Illumina HiSeq 2500 was used to sequence the TCRbeta amplicons, generating 250-bp paired-end reads. The original pipeline was this. Trimmomatic v0.33 was used to quality-trim the reads, and FLASH v1.2.11 was used to merge paired reads so that full CDR3 sequences could be recovered. V, D and J germline segments were assigned to the rearranged TCRbeta sequences by MiGEC v1.2.1b. VDJtools v1.0.0 computed clonotype statistics and Shannon-Wiener diversity indices. Except for diversity analysis, only the 250 most abundant clonotypes of each sample were used in subsequent analyses to reduce sampling bias. The raw public data were reprocessed by TCRdb itself: fastp quality trimming at Q25, MiXCR clonotype calling, in-frame beta chains only. One record per CDR3 amino acid sequence lists the most common genes and DNA. These V and J calls are TCRdb output, not the study's own analysis. Present in this sample are around 21,000 distinct CDR3 sequences, approximately 70% of which were seen just once. The ten largest account for more than 35% of the sample.

Without any cell sorting, total RNA and DNA were extracted together from around 20-30 mg of bulk tissue using the AllPrep DNA/RNA mini kit. Surgical resection was performed in China between 2015 and March 2016 on five or six patients with histopathologically diagnosed primary liver carcinoma. Patients had chronic HBV infection and were treatment-naive at sampling. Each tumor was sampled at five spatially separated regions: the tumor centre plus the superior, inferior, left-lateral and right-lateral poles. Histological examination found more than 75% viable tumor cells in every tumor sample. Pieces of fresh tumor and adjacent tissue were cut in half, with one half kept in RNAlater at -80 degrees C and the other half sent for histology. Including cysteine and phenylalanine, the CDR3 has 15 amino acids. CDR3 DNA only is kept here, 45 bases in frame from base 1.

The sample comprised liver tumor tissue from sampling region 1. In the paper's terms, the cell subset or site label means: tumor region T1, superior pole. This clonotype was sampled from a man aged 40-49 years with primary liver carcinoma and hepatitis B virus infection. Recombination linked TRBV12-3 or TRBV12-4 to TRBJ2-7; a stretch of 7 junction bases matches TRBD1. CDR3 sequence: CTSSMGTVGSYEQYF. DNA sequence: TGTACCAGCAGTATGGGGACAGTGGGATCCTACGAGCAGTACTTC.